These T cell receptor beta chains were read from a single sample in a study of human T cells and chemical hapten exposure. TCRdb reanalysed the RACE reads using MiXCR and keeps one entry per CDR3 protein. The sample includes approximately 89,000 distinct CDR3 sequences, about a tenth of them seen just once. This material consisted of whole blood, taken in connection with sensitization to the hapten diphenylcyclopropenone (DPC). The receptors derive from a woman aged 25-40 years with alopecia areata. Some clones in this sample may be carry-over from other donors' samples. CDR3s include the opening cysteine and the closing phenylalanine or tryptophan. The order of the fields is CDR3 length, J gene, D gene, V gene, CDR3 protein. The D gene is left open where the match is weak.

>17|TRBJ2-2|TRBD2|TRBV9
CASSVGLAGGFTGELFF
>13|TRBJ1-1|.|TRBV29-1
CSVAPGPGTEAFF
>13|TRBJ2-3|.|TRBV6-5
CASSYGFTDTQYF
>12|TRBJ2-5|.|TRBV7-2
CASRAGVQTQYF
>14|TRBJ2-5|.|TRBV27
CASSPVGGQETQYF
>16|TRBJ2-2|.|TRBV5-6
CASSLFRGRNTGELFF
>16|TRBJ2-1|.|TRBV28
CASSSRGSSSYNEQFF
>14|TRBJ2-3|.|TRBV20-1
CSARDSSAGDTQYF
>13|TRBJ2-7|TRBD2|TRBV29-1
CSVGTSGSYEQYF
>19|TRBJ2-1|TRBD2|TRBV4-1
CASSQSSTGLAGIYNEQFF
>15|TRBJ2-5|.|TRBV5-1
CASSFRATTQETQYF
>15|TRBJ2-1|.|TRBV29-1
CSVVTILAAYNEQFF
>16|TRBJ2-1|TRBD2|TRBV29-1
CSVFSGTSGWYNEQFF
>15|TRBJ1-4|.|TRBV5-6
CASSSPGVAAEKLFF
>17|TRBJ2-3|.|TRBV20-1
CSAIPPWRGSGTDTQYF
>15|TRBJ1-2|TRBD1|TRBV6-2/TRBV6-3
CASSLPGQVGSGYTF
>15|TRBJ2-1|.|TRBV20-1
CSASGRGSSYNEQFF
>16|TRBJ2-2|.|TRBV28
CASSTGRTAYTGELFF
>17|TRBJ1-4|.|TRBV5-1
CASRPGVRTATNEKLFF
>16|TRBJ2-3|.|TRBV7-6
CASSLVARGTTDTQYF
>14|TRBJ1-2|TRBD1|TRBV6-5
CASTTTGGNYGYTF
>18|TRBJ2-1|TRBD2|TRBV5-6
CASSLAAGLAGDYNEQFF
>13|TRBJ1-5|.|TRBV11-2
CASSQGRRQPQHF
>14|TRBJ1-4|.|TRBV6-5
CASSYGRHNEKLFF
>14|TRBJ2-4|TRBD1|TRBV18
CASSTGGQGNIQYF
>13|TRBJ2-5|.|TRBV12-3/TRBV12-4
CASSHSRGETQYF
>13|TRBJ2-3|.|TRBV30
CAWSVSGTDTQYF
>14|TRBJ1-4|.|TRBV25-1
CASSRTVENEKLFF
>14|TRBJ2-7|.|TRBV28
CASSSLDWGYEQYF
>14|TRBJ2-7|TRBD1|TRBV5-5
CASSARDRGRVQYF
>13|TRBJ2-2|.|TRBV20-1
CSARVTFTGELFF
>13|TRBJ2-3|.|TRBV6-6
CASSYPSTDTQYF
>13|TRBJ2-7|.|TRBV10-3
CAISGESSYEQYF
>13|TRBJ1-6|.|TRBV6-2/TRBV6-3
CASSYSSRAILHF
>13|TRBJ2-7|.|TRBV11-3
CASSLRITYEQYF
>13|TRBJ2-2|.|TRBV7-2
CASSLTNTGELFF
>12|TRBJ1-1|.|TRBV5-6
CASSFTGREAFF
>15|TRBJ2-1|.|TRBV20-1
CSAAEGRSQSNEQFF
>16|TRBJ2-5|TRBD1|TRBV5-6
CASSFGWDAQGETQYF
>12|TRBJ2-5|TRBD2|TRBV29-1
CSVGTSRETQYF
>13|TRBJ1-2|.|TRBV4-2
CASSQGINYGYTF
>13|TRBJ2-5|.|TRBV9
CASSAAAQETQYF
>15|TRBJ1-1|.|TRBV11-2
CASSFALQANTEAFF
>15|TRBJ2-2|.|TRBV18
CASSPDRERPGELFF
>11|TRBJ2-1|TRBD1|TRBV29-1
CSAKDRTEQFF
>15|TRBJ2-5|.|TRBV6-5
CASSPAQPGQETQYF
>18|TRBJ2-3|.|TRBV4-3
CASSQATSIGGLPDTQYF
>14|TRBJ1-1|TRBD1|TRBV29-1
CSVALTGVKGEAFF
>14|TRBJ1-2|TRBD1|TRBV20-1
CSARVQGMSYGYTF
>13|TRBJ2-3|.|TRBV27
CASSLAGIGTQYF
>14|TRBJ2-5|.|TRBV6-2/TRBV6-3
CASRNMWGQETQYF
>15|TRBJ1-2|.|TRBV13
CASSLDGSPTYGYTF
>16|TRBJ1-5|TRBD1|TRBV6-2/TRBV6-3
CASSRGLGTGDQPQHF